Below are 30 T cell receptor beta chains sequenced from a single sample in a study of cytomegalovirus exposure and HLA in healthy donors (dated by TCRdb to 2016 to 2017). Libraries came from the immunoSEQ multiplex PCR assay. For the multiplex PCR, a mixture combining 60 forward primers for TCR Vbeta segments and 13 reverse primers for TCR Jbeta segments was used. The table comes from immuneACCESS by way of TCRdb, which keeps in-frame sequences with V and J called. Part of the clones is missing from these tables; in studies checked, under half for an unresolved V gene and the rest for unknown reasons. For this sample there are approximately 140,000 clones; 70% to 75% appear just once. The top ten clonotypes cover under 15% of the sample. Sequenced: PBMCs. These receptor sequences come from a human donor in good health.

This rearrangement joins TRBV18 to TRBJ2-2; TRBD1 agrees at 8 bases. This CDR3 comprises 18 residues. Germline V lookup: CDR1 KGHSH, CDR2 LQKENI. Unmatched junction bases numbered 9, after V lost 0 bases and J lost 3 bases. CDR3 coding DNA: TGTGCCAGCTCACCACCATATTCAGGGGGCGGCGACACCGGGGAGCTGTTTTTT. Its translation is CASSPPYSGGGDTGELFF.

Here the CDR3 DNA reads TGTGCCAGCAGTTACTCAGAGGGGGACACTGAAGCTTTCTTT. This sequence encodes CASSYSEGDTEAFF. The rearrangement links TRBV6-6 to TRBJ1-1, with D possibly matching TRBD1 (6 bases). Germline V gives CDR1 MNHNY, CDR2 SVGAGI (reference sequence). The CDR3 extends over 14 amino acids. V lost 0 bases, J lost 3 bases, and 8 bases lay in between.

The chain couples TRBV5-4 to TRBJ2-7, with TRBD2 as a possible D gene (6 bases). This CDR3 has 12 amino acids. Trimming took 0 bases from V and 6 from J, leaving 7 bases between them. Germline lookup yields CDR1 SGHNT and CDR2 YYREEE (reference sequence). CDR3 residues: CASSLGGVEQYF. CDR3 in DNA: TGTGCCAGCAGCTTGGGCGGGGTCGAGCAGTACTTC.

The chain couples TRBV4-1 to TRBJ2-2; perhaps TRBD1 as D (5 bases). The V gene's germline CDR1 is MGHRA and CDR2 YSYEKL. Trimming took 3 bases from V and 3 from J, leaving 11 bases between them. The CDR3 covers 15 residues. CDR3 amino acids: CASSHGARDTGELFF. CDR3 nucleotide sequence: TGCGCCAGCAGCCATGGTGCCAGGGACACCGGGGAGCTGTTTTTT.

This chain uses TRBV12-2 with TRBJ2-4; the table's D call, TRBD1, was not checked against the DNA. TRBV12-2 is listed as a pseudogene. The CDR3 has 13 residues. The DNA for the CDR3 is TGTGCAAGTCGCCAGTACAGGAAAAACATTCAGTACTTC. This gives the protein CASRQYRKNIQYF.

J is TRBJ1-1 and V is TRBV10-3; TRBD1 might be the D (6 bases). Deletions cut 4 bases from V and 0 bases from J, with 24 bases between. Germline V CDR1 and CDR2: ENHRY, SYGVKD. This CDR3 spans 19 amino acids. The CDR3, as DNA: TGTGCCATCAGTGTTCAACCGCAATCAGGGACATCTATGAACACTGAAGCTTTCTTT. Translation gives CAISVQPQSGTSMNTEAFF.

The rearrangement links TRBV4-2 to TRBJ2-3, with D maybe TRBD2 (6 bases). The V gene lost 7 bases and the J gene lost 0 bases, with 17 bases spanning the gap. CDR1 is LGHNA and CDR2 is YNFKEQ in the germline V gene. The CDR3 sequence is 16 residues long. The CDR3 here is CASNLGGSVSTDTQYF. CDR3 bases: TGTGCCAGCAACCTGGGAGGTAGCGTAAGCACAGATACGCAGTATTTT.

The chain recombines TRBV29-1 with TRBJ2-5; D possibly corresponds to TRBD1 (5 bases). Trimming removed 4 bases at V and 2 bases at J, with 14 bases between. Germline-derived CDR1 and CDR2 are SQVTM and ANQGSEA. The CDR3 contains 14 residues. Here the CDR3 DNA reads TGCAGCGTTGTGCCAGGGCCCCCACAAGAGACCCAGTACTTC. It translates to CSVVPGPPQETQYF.

V and J are TRBV7-3 and TRBJ1-1; D unresolved. Between the trimmed V and J ends, which lost 5 bases and 1 base, there was a span of 8 bases. Germline V gives CDR1 SGHTA, CDR2 FQGTGA. The CDR3 has 13 amino acids. This CDR3 is CASSRRQNTEAFF. CDR3 nucleotides: TGTGCCAGCAGCCGTCGACAGAACACTGAAGCTTTCTTT.

The chain has TRBV29-1 and TRBJ2-7; TRBD1 matches 8 bases. This CDR3 comprises 13 residues. Germline V gene lookup returns CDR1 SQVTM and CDR2 ANQGSEA. DNA of the CDR3: TGCAGGGTAGGACAGGGCAACACCTACGAGCAGTACTTC. Protein product: CRVGQGNTYEQYF.

The chain is built from TRBV28 and TRBJ1-6; 11 nucleotides agree with TRBD1. The CDR3 extends over 19 amino acids. The V segment lost 10 bases and the J segment 5 bases; nucleotides outside the gene matches: 19. Germline V gene lookup returns CDR1 MDHEN and CDR2 SYDVKM. The CDR3 region has the DNA TGTGCCATCCCATCCAAACCCGGGACAGGGGGTCTGGATAATTCACCCCTCCACTTT. Protein: CAIPSKPGTGGLDNSPLHF.

This chain links TRBV27 with TRBJ2-5, with 9 bases aligning to TRBD1. The end of the DNA fits TRBJ2-7 better, so the J call may be wrong. The CDR3 is 14 residues long. The germline gives CDR1 MNHEY, CDR2 SMNVEV (reference sequence). CDR3: CASSTQGANYEQYF. In DNA, the CDR3 is TGTGCCAGCAGTACACAGGGGGCGAACTACGAGCAGTACTTC.

The chain couples TRBV7-2 to TRBJ2-1; 7 bases are a match to TRBD2. The CDR3 runs to 15 residues. Per the germline V gene, CDR1 is SGHTA and CDR2 is FQGNSA. The V gene end was trimmed by 3 bases and the J gene end by 6 bases; junction bases not matched to a gene: 8. In DNA form, the CDR3 reads TGTGCCAGCAGCTTTTTACGGGGGGTAGGCAATGAGCAGTTCTTC. It yields the protein CASSFLRGVGNEQFF.

The chain links TRBV21-1 to TRBJ2-1; TRBD1 reflects the table's D call only, with no check against the DNA. TRBV21-1 is given as a pseudogene. There are 17 residues in the CDR3. CDR3: CASSKRLDGEGDNEQFF. The DNA of the CDR3 is TGTGCCAGCAGCAAACGGTTGGATGGTGAGGGGGACAATGAGCAGTTCTTC.

The CDR3 loop reads CASGLGQGGYEQYF. CDR3 DNA: TGTGCCAGCGGGTTGGGACAGGGGGGTTACGAGCAGTACTTC. V and J are TRBV11-2 and TRBJ2-7; the match to TRBD1 covers 11 bases. From germline, CDR1 is SGHAT and CDR2 FQNNGV. Germline trimming cut 8 bases from V and 4 bases from J; bases unmatched to any gene: 7. The CDR3 spans 14 residues.

The chain links TRBV30 to TRBJ2-7, with 9 positions matching TRBD1. The germline V gene has CDR1 GTSNPN and CDR2 SVGIG (reference sequence). Losses at the gene ends were 3 bases for V and 6 bases for J; bases not matched to a gene: 9. The CDR3 consists of 14 residues. The CDR3 spells CAWSPGTGWGEQYF. CDR3 sequence (DNA): TGTGCCTGGAGCCCTGGGACAGGGTGGGGCGAGCAGTACTTC.

In its sample, this clone was seen a few times. The gene calls are TRBV11-2 and TRBJ2-7; D is unresolved. CDR1 is SGHAT and CDR2 is FQNNGV in the germline V gene. Trimming pared 6 bases from V and 0 bases from J, leaving 12 bases between. The length of the CDR3 is 14 residues. The CDR3 DNA reads TGTGCCAGCAGGACGGGTCGGAGCTCCTACGAGCAGTACTTC. Translating gives CASRTGRSSYEQYF.

J is TRBJ2-5 and V is TRBV4-1; TRBD1 matches at 7 bases. The germline V gene encodes CDR1 MGHRA and CDR2 YSYEKL. V gave up 6 bases and J gave up 1 base; unmatched junction bases: 8. The CDR3 totals 15 residues. This CDR3 reads CASRSTWDSQETQYF. The CDR3 DNA follows: TGCGCCAGCAGAAGCACCTGGGACAGCCAAGAGACCCAGTACTTC.

The J gene is TRBJ2-4, the V gene TRBV11-3, with 7 bases identical to TRBD2. The CDR3 loop spans 14 amino acids. Per the germline V gene, CDR1 is SGHNT and CDR2 is YENEEA. After removal of 1 base from V and 7 bases from J, the junction contained 4 bases not matched to a gene. The CDR3 nucleotides are TGTGCCAGCAGCTTAGCTCTAGCGGTGAACATTCAGTACTTC. This encodes CASSLALAVNIQYF.

CDR3 protein: CASKKESETQYF. CDR3 sequence (DNA): TGTGCCAGCAAGAAAGAGTCGGAGACCCAGTACTTC. The J gene is TRBJ2-5, the V gene TRBV2; no definite D call. V dropped 7 bases and J dropped 5 bases, with 11 bases sitting between them. From germline, CDR1 is SNHLY and CDR2 FYNNEI. The CDR3 contains 12 residues. The whole variable domain, filled in from reference TRBV2 and TRBJ2-5, reads EPEVTQTPSHQVTQMGQEVILRCVPISNHLYFYWYRQILGQKVEFLVSFYNNEISEKSEIFDDQFSVERPDGSNFTLKIRSTKLEDSAMYFCASKKESETQYFGPGTRLLVL.

The chain's CDR3 is CASSPIGGGTYNEQFF. The CDR3 nucleotides are TGTGCCAGCAGCCCAATAGGGGGGGGCACCTACAATGAGCAGTTCTTC. The rearrangement joins TRBV7-9 to TRBJ2-1; D is possibly TRBD2 (7 bases). The CDR3 runs to 16 residues. Between the trimmed V and J ends, which lost 5 bases and 2 bases, there was a span of 16 bases. From germline, CDR1 is SEHNR and CDR2 FQNEAQ (reference sequence).

This clone came up a few times. The chain links TRBV5-1 to TRBJ1-1; D is possibly TRBD1 (6 bases). This CDR3 spans 18 amino acids. Trimming left V 4 bases short and J 3 bases short, with 25 bases between. Per the germline V gene, CDR1 is SGHRS and CDR2 is YFSETQ. The CDR3: CASSPSLGRGIWDTEAFF. Written as DNA, the CDR3 is TGCGCCAGCAGCCCCTCGTTGGGCAGGGGAATCTGGGACACTGAAGCTTTCTTT.

There are a few counts of this clone. The chain uses TRBV9 and TRBJ2-1, with 7 bases fitting TRBD1. Germline V gene lookup returns CDR1 SGDLS and CDR2 YYNGEE. V shed 0 bases, J shed 9 bases, and the junction held 6 bases outside the gene matches. The CDR3 has 14 residues. Here the CDR3 reads CASSVGGTVVEQFF. CDR3 DNA: TGTGCCAGCAGCGTAGGAGGGACAGTGGTTGAGCAGTTCTTC.

This chain connects TRBV10-2 to TRBJ2-7; TRBD2 matches 12 bases. Germline CDR1 is WSHSY and CDR2 is SAAADI. The CDR3 totals 14 residues. V shed 7 bases and J 1 base; nucleotides not matched to a gene: 2. CDR3 sequence reads: CASTGLAGSYEQYF. CDR3 coding DNA: TGCGCCAGCACCGGACTAGCGGGATCCTACGAGCAGTACTTC.

This clone was detected a few times. The rearrangement uses TRBV2 and TRBJ2-3; the match to TRBD2 covers 9 bases. Germline CDR1 and CDR2: SNHLY and FYNNEI. Trimming at V came to 8 bases and at J to 5 bases, leaving 14 bases not matched to a gene. This CDR3 has 16 residues. CDR3 sequence (DNA): TGTGCCAGCCCCTGGGCGCGGGGGGGCCCTGAAGATACGCAGTATTTT. Amino acid sequence: CASPWARGGPEDTQYF. The full variable domain, with the rest looked up from reference TRBV2 and TRBJ2-3, is EPEVTQTPSHQVTQMGQEVILRCVPISNHLYFYWYRQILGQKVEFLVSFYNNEISEKSEIFDDQFSVERPDGSNFTLKIRSTKLEDSAMYFCASPWARGGPEDTQYFGPGTRLTVL.

This clone was observed a handful of times. For the CDR3, the DNA is TGTGCCAGCAGCTTAGACAGGTCCCCTGAAGCTTTCTTT. This gives the protein CASSLDRSPEAFF. This chain connects TRBV7-9 to TRBJ1-1, with D maybe TRBD1 (5 bases). Germline V lookup: CDR1 SEHNR, CDR2 FQNEAQ (reference sequence). V dropped 1 base and J dropped 6 bases, with 9 bases sitting between them. The CDR3 sequence is 13 residues long.

The V call is TRBV11-2, the J call TRBJ2-1; 7 positions match TRBD2. Germline CDR1 SGHAT, CDR2 FQNNGV. The V segment lost 0 bases and the J segment 10 bases; nucleotides outside the gene matches: 6. The CDR3 has 14 amino acids. This chain's CDR3 is CASSLDGGSREQFF. The CDR3 DNA reads as TGTGCCAGCAGCTTAGACGGCGGGAGTCGAGAGCAGTTCTTC.

This chain joins TRBV2 and TRBJ2-7; D not resolved. V lost 6 bases and J lost 4, with 22 bases in between. CDR1 is SNHLY, CDR2 FYNNEI, per germline. The CDR3 is 16 amino acids. CDR3 sequence (DNA): TGTGCCAGCAGCACCCCCCTCGCGGATGAACCTTACGAGCAGTACTTC. Amino acid sequence: CASSTPLADEPYEQYF.

V usage is TRBV19 and J usage is TRBJ1-1; 7 nucleotides line up with TRBD1. The V gene's germline CDR1 is LNHDA and CDR2 SQIVND (reference sequence). The CDR3 is 15 residues long. V trimming: 1 base; J trimming: 4 bases; junction bases outside the gene matches: 6. This CDR3 reads CASSIGTGWGTEAFF. The DNA for the CDR3 is TGTGCCAGTAGTATAGGGACAGGATGGGGCACTGAAGCTTTCTTT.

This clone was recorded a few times. The chain uses TRBV6-1 and TRBJ2-7; D is undetermined. In germline, CDR1 is MNHNS, CDR2 SASEGT. This CDR3 has 15 amino acids. The V and J ends lost 2 bases and 3 bases respectively, with 14 bases between them. The CDR3 spells CASSEITTGHYEQYF. The DNA for the CDR3 is TGTGCCAGCAGTGAAATCACAACTGGGCACTACGAGCAGTACTTC.